What follows is one T cell receptor (beta chain) and its context. The antigen remains unidentified. The source of the sample is a study of T cell clonotyping in hematopoietic cell transplantation. Sample time point: recipient sample about 28 days before transplant, after cytoreduction. Blood collection times were about day -28 and days 30, 100, 180 posttransplant. TCRdb's copy holds only in-frame clones and misses some; the assay was immunoSEQ multiplex PCR. The data show about 76,000 clones, 90% to 96% seen once. Study-level points and caveats: Recipient TCR diversity dropped after transplant; expanded clonotypes rose from day 30 to 180. Broader posttransplant TCR repertoire diversity was predicted by graft donor and pretransplant recipient Inverse Simpson Index values. Few recipient clonotypes overlapped donors; over 95% were de novo at given depth.

The length of the CDR3 is 15 residues. The V and J ends lost 4 bases and 2 bases, in that order; junction bases with no gene match: 7. The germline gives CDR1 SGHRS, CDR2 YFSETQ. This TCR came from a woman between 50 and 59 years old with acute myeloid leukemia. Some clones in this sample may be carry-over from other donors' samples. The sample in question was peripheral blood mononuclear cells, obtained before stem cell transplant. J is TRBJ1-1 and V is TRBV5-1, with 8 bases that match TRBD1. CDR3 sequence: CASSADRVENTEAFF. CDR3 coding DNA: TGCGCCAGCAGCGCGGACAGGGTTGAAAACACTGAAGCTTTCTTT.